This T cell receptor (beta chain) was identified during a study of neurological immune-mediated disorders. Germline V gives CDR1 MNHEY, CDR2 SVGAGI. The CDR3 consists of 14 residues. Trimming took off 2 bases at V and 7 bases at J, with 14 bases between the two ends. This clonotype appeared many times. Stored at -80 C, 2 million PBMCs were the source of the unsorted libraries. TCRdb ran MiXCR on the 5' RACE reads and lists one entry per CDR3 protein. This sample has some 28,000 distinct CDR3 sequences; less than 15% occur once, and the top ten carry about 7.2%. The sequencing input was PBMCs. This sequence originates from a man aged 55 to 70 in good health. The V gene is TRBV6-5, the J gene TRBJ1-1; D gene uncertain. CDR3: CASSYRSGGFEAFF. Written as DNA, the CDR3 is TGTGCCAGCAGTTACCGATCCGGAGGTTTTGAAGCTTTCTTT.